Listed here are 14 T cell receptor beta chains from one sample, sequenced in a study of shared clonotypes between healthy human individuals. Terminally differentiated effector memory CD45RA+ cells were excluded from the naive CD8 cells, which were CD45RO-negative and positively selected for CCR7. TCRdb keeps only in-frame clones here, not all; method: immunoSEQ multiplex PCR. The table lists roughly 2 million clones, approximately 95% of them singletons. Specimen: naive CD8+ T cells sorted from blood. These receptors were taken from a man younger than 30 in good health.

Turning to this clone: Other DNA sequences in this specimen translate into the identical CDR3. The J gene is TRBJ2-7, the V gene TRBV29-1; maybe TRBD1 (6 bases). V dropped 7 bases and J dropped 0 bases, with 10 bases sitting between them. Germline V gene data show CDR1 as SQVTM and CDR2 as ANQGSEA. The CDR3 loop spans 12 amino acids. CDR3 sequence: CSAADSSYEQYF. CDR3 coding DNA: TGCAGCGCCGCGGACAGCTCCTACGAGCAGTACTTC.

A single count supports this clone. This CDR3 is CASSQERDRTYNEQFF. CDR3 bases: TGCGCCAGCAGCCAAGAACGAGACAGGACTTACAATGAGCAGTTCTTC. The rearrangement links TRBV4-3 to TRBJ2-1, with D perhaps TRBD1 (6 bases). The CDR3 spans 16 residues. V was cut by 0 bases and J by 4 bases, with 13 bases left in between. Germline CDR1 is LGHNA and CDR2 is YSLEER.

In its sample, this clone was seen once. CDR3: CASSQTGPSSYEQYF. The CDR3 coding sequence is TGTGCCAGCAGCCAGACAGGGCCGAGCTCCTACGAGCAGTACTTC. V and J are TRBV5-5 and TRBJ2-7; 7 bases are a match to TRBD1. The trim removed 4 bases at V and 0 bases at J, leaving 7 bases unmatched. The CDR3 contains 15 residues. The germline CDR1 and CDR2 sequences are SGHKS and YYEKEE (reference sequence). Full variable domain (rest looked up from reference TRBV5-5 and TRBJ2-7): DAGVTQSPTHLIKTRGQQVTLRCSPISGHKSVSWYQQVLGQGPQFIFQYYEKEERGRGNFPDRFSARQFPNYSSELNVNALLLGDSALYLCASSQTGPSSYEQYFGPGTRLTVT.

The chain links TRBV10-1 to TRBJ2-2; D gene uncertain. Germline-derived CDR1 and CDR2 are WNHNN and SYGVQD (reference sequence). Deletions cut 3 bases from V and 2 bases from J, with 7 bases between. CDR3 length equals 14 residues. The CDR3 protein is CASSETRNTGELFF. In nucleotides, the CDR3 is TGCGCCAGCAGTGAAACTCGTAACACCGGGGAGCTGTTTTTT.

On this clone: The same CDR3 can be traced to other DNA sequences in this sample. CDR3 nucleotides: TGCGCCAGCAGCTTAAACCCCTACGAGCAGTACTTC. Protein: CASSLNPYEQYF. The V call is TRBV5-1, the J call TRBJ2-7; no reliable D call. V was trimmed by 2 bases and J by 2 bases, leaving 5 bases between them. The CDR3 extends over 12 amino acids. Germline CDR1 and CDR2: SGHRS and YFSETQ.

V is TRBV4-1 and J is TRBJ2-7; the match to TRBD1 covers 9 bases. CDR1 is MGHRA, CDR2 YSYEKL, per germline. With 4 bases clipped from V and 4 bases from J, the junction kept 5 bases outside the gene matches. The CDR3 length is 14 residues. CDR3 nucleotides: TGCGCCAGCAGCCCGGGGACAGGGAATTACGAGCAGTACTTC. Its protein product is CASSPGTGNYEQYF.

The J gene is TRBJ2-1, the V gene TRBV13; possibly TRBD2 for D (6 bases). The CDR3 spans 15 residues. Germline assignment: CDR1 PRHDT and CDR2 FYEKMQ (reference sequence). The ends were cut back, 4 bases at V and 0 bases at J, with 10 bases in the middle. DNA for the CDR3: TGTGCCAGCAGCTCGATAGCGGACTCCTACAATGAGCAGTTCTTC. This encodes CASSSIADSYNEQFF.

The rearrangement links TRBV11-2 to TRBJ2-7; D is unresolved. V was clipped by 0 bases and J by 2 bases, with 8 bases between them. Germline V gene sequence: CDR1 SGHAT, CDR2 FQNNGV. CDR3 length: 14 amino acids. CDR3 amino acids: CASSLDFSPYEQYF. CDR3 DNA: TGTGCCAGCAGCTTAGATTTCAGTCCCTACGAGCAGTACTTC.

CDR3 in DNA: TGTGCCAGCAGTTATCCGAACACCGGGGAGCTGTTTTTT. This gives the protein CASSYPNTGELFF. This chain uses TRBV6-6 with TRBJ2-2; D gene ambiguous. V dropped 3 bases and J dropped 0 bases, with 2 bases sitting between them. The CDR3 has 13 residues. The V gene's germline CDR1 is MNHNY and CDR2 SVGAGI (reference sequence).

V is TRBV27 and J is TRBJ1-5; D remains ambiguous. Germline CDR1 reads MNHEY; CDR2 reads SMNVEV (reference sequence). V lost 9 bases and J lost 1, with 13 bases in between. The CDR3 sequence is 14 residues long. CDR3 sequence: CASSAGGSNQPQHF. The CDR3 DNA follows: TGTGCCAGTTCCGCCGGTGGAAGCAATCAGCCCCAGCATTTT.

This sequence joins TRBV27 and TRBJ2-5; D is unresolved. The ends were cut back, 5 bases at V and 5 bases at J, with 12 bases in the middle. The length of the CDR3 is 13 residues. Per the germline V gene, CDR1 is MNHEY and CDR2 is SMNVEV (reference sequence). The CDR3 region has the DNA TGTGCCAGCAGTAGTTTCCCCCAGGAGACCCAGTACTTC. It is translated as CASSSFPQETQYF.

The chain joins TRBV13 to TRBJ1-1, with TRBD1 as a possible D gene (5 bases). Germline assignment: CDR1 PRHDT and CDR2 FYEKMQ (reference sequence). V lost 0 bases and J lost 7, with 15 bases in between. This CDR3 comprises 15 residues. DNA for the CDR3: TGTGCCAGCAGCTTAGGACCGGGGCGGATTGTTGAAGCTTTCTTT. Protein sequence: CASSLGPGRIVEAFF.

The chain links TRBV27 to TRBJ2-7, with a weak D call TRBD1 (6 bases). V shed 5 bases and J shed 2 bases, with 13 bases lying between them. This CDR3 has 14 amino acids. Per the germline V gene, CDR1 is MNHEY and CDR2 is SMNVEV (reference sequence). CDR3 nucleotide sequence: TGTGCCAGCAGTACTTACGGACAGACCTACGAGCAGTACTTC. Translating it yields CASSTYGQTYEQYF.

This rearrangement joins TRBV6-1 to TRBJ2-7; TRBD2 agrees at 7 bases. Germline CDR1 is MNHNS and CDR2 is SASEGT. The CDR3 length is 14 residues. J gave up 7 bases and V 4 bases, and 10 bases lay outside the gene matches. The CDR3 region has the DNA TGTGCCAGCAGTGCGCTCCGGGGAGGGTGGGAGCAGTACTTC. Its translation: CASSALRGGWEQYF.